The next 14 T cell receptor beta chains were all read from a single sample in a study of OX40 agonist ivuxolimab in advanced cancers. Library preparation employed the immunoSEQ multiplex PCR assay. TCRdb took over this immuneACCESS table, retaining in-frame rearrangements with V and J assigned. Such tables are incomplete; in checked studies, under half of the missing clones stem from an unresolved V gene, and the remainder is unexplained. The sample table lists about 26,000 clones, around 85% of them with a count of one. The ten largest clones represent about a quarter of the sample. The sequenced sample was CD4+ or CD8+ T cells sorted from blood, obtained in a trial of the OX40 agonist ivuxolimab. These receptors all stem from an adult with an advanced solid tumor such as melanoma, head and neck, liver or kidney cancer.

The CDR3 DNA follows: TGCGCCAGCAGCAGCGGGACGCCCTCCTACAATGAGCAGTTCTTC. Its translation: CASSSGTPSYNEQFF. The chain carries TRBV5-1 and TRBJ2-1, with 7 bases identical to TRBD2. This CDR3 region has 15 residues. V lost 4 bases, J lost 0 bases, and 4 bases stayed unmatched. Germline V gene sequence: CDR1 SGHRS, CDR2 YFSETQ. Combining the CDR3 with reference TRBV5-1 and TRBJ2-1 gives the whole variable domain KAGVTQTPRYLIKTRGQQVTLSCSPISGHRSVSWYQQTPGQGLQFLFEYFSETQRNKGNFPGRFSGRQFSNSRSEMNVSTLELGDSALYLCASSSGTPSYNEQFFGPGTRLTVL.

This clone is a singleton in its sample. The rearrangement links TRBV11-2 to TRBJ1-2; D not certain. The length of the CDR3 is 16 residues. V was trimmed by 0 bases and J by 7 bases, leaving 18 bases between them. Per germline, CDR1 SGHAT and CDR2 FQNNGV. As DNA, the CDR3 is TGTGCCAGCAGCTTAGATCCTGGAGGGAATCGTCGTGGCTACACCTTC. This encodes CASSLDPGGNRRGYTF.

The rearrangement uses TRBV11-1 and TRBJ2-3; 9 positions agree with TRBD2. The germline V gene has CDR1 SGHAT and CDR2 FQDESV (reference sequence). The CDR3 has 15 amino acids. Losses at the gene ends were 3 bases for V and 2 bases for J; bases not matched to a gene: 3. The CDR3 bases are TGTGCCAGCAGCTTGAGCGGGAGGAACACAGATACGCAGTATTTT. Amino acids: CASSLSGRNTDTQYF.

The V call is TRBV7-8, the J call TRBJ1-5, with D perhaps TRBD1 (6 bases). The CDR3 extends over 16 amino acids. Trimming cost V 5 bases and J 0 bases, with 14 bases left between them. The germline V gene encodes CDR1 SGHVS and CDR2 FQNEAQ. As DNA, the CDR3 is TGTGCCAGCAGCCTCGGGACATTTTATAGCAATCAGCCCCAGCATTTT. This gives the protein CASSLGTFYSNQPQHF.

The gene calls are TRBV20-1 and TRBJ2-1; maybe TRBD1 (7 bases). The CDR3 runs to 11 residues. Germline V gives CDR1 DFQATT, CDR2 SNEGSKA (reference sequence). CDR3 amino acids: CGKAGGNEQFF. CDR3 DNA sequence: TGCGGTAAGGCAGGGGGGAATGAGCAGTTCTTC.

The chain recombines TRBV7-9 with TRBJ1-1, with D perhaps matching TRBD1 (5 bases). Germline V CDR1 and CDR2: SEHNR, FQNEAQ (reference sequence). The CDR3 runs 15 residues. Trimming stripped 2 bases from V and 1 base from J, with 11 bases between. The CDR3 DNA reads TGTGCCAGCAGCTTAATATGGGGGAAGAACACTGAAGCTTTCTTT. Translating gives CASSLIWGKNTEAFF. Combining the CDR3 with reference TRBV7-9 and TRBJ1-1 gives the whole variable domain DTGVSQNPRHKITKRGQNVTFRCDPISEHNRLYWYRQTLGQGPEFLTYFQNEAQLEKSRLLSDRFSAERPKGSFSTLEIQRTEQGDSAMYLCASSLIWGKNTEAFFGQGTRLTVV.

This chain joins TRBV6-6 and TRBJ2-1; tentatively, D is TRBD1 or TRBD2 (5 bases each). This CDR3 is 15 amino acids long. V lost 2 bases and J 8 bases, leaving 16 bases between the germline ends. In germline, CDR1 is MNHNY, CDR2 SVGAGI (reference sequence). CDR3 coding DNA: TGTGCCAGCAGTTACCCCGGGACGGGCGCCCATGAGCAGTTCTTC. This translates into CASSYPGTGAHEQFF.

J is TRBJ1-2 and V is TRBV6-5, with D unresolved. The CDR3 loop spans 15 amino acids. The V end lost 2 bases, the J end lost 2 bases, and 12 bases lay between the germline ends. Germline CDR1 and CDR2: MNHEY and SVGAGI. The CDR3 loop is CASSYGRLSNYGYTF. CDR3 coding DNA: TGTGCCAGCAGTTACGGGCGGTTATCGAACTATGGCTACACCTTC.

The V call is TRBV2, the J call TRBJ2-5; D uncertain. This CDR3 has 16 amino acids. The germline V and J ends were trimmed by 3 bases and 1 base, with 15 bases remaining between them. The V gene's germline CDR1 is SNHLY and CDR2 FYNNEI. This CDR3 reads CASSDYGFSPQETQYF. The CDR3 DNA is TGTGCCAGCAGTGATTACGGCTTCTCCCCCCAAGAGACCCAGTACTTC.

The rearrangement links TRBV5-6 to TRBJ1-1; D not resolved. Trimming stripped 0 bases from V and 4 bases from J, with 7 bases between. The CDR3 is made up of 13 amino acids. CDR1 is SGHDT and CDR2 is YYEEEE in the germline V gene. The CDR3 is CASSLGRVTEAFF. CDR3 coding DNA: TGTGCCAGCAGCTTGGGTAGGGTCACTGAAGCTTTCTTT.

This clone was picked up one time. This chain connects TRBV7-8 to TRBJ2-7; 8 bases match TRBD1. After removal of 5 bases from V and 6 bases from J, the junction contained 6 bases not matched to a gene. The CDR3 has 13 amino acids. Germline values: CDR1 SGHVS, CDR2 FQNEAQ. CDR3 loop: CASSIGTGSEQYF. The CDR3 nucleotides are TGTGCCAGCAGCATCGGGACAGGAAGCGAGCAGTACTTC.

This clone was counted between two and nine times. The chain joins TRBV15 to TRBJ1-1, with D unresolved. Germline-derived CDR1 and CDR2 are LNHNV and YYDKDF (reference sequence). Trimming took 4 bases from V and 4 from J, leaving 7 bases between them. This CDR3 contains 12 residues. CDR3 sequence: CATSTWTTEAFF. CDR3 DNA: TGTGCCACCAGCACTTGGACCACTGAAGCTTTCTTT.

This clone was counted only a few times. The V gene is TRBV27, the J gene TRBJ1-1; D might be TRBD1 (5 bases). The CDR3 is 12 amino acids. CDR1 is MNHEY, CDR2 SMNVEV, per germline (reference sequence). The V end was cut by 8 bases, the J end by 3 bases, with 10 bases between. CDR3: CASAGSYTEAFF. The DNA of the CDR3 is TGTGCCAGCGCAGGGAGTTACACTGAAGCTTTCTTT.

The J gene is TRBJ2-2, the V gene TRBV11-2; D ambiguous. Germline lookup yields CDR1 SGHAT and CDR2 FQNNGV. V was cut by 1 base and J by 0 bases, with 6 bases left in between. The CDR3 totals 15 residues. CDR3 DNA: TGTGCCAGCAGCTTAGTTGGATCGAACACCGGGGAGCTGTTTTTT. Residues: CASSLVGSNTGELFF.